This T cell receptor (beta chain) emerged from a study of breast tumors, draining lymph nodes, adjacent tissues. V gave up 1 base and J gave up 7 bases; unmatched junction bases: 4. Germline CDR1 is SGHAT and CDR2 is FQNNGV. The CDR3 length is 14 residues. One entry per CDR3 protein results from TCRdb running MiXCR on the multiplex PCR reads. This repertoire shows under 250,000 distinct CDR3 sequences, approximately 31% found once; its top ten account for about 1.4%. Study-level findings and limits: That most tumor T cells come from lymph nodes remained unproven. Data fit most tumor T cells coming from lymph node, expanding in tumor. Tumors had less TCR diversity than lymph nodes, more than nontumor tissue. Luminal-like breast cancer showed significantly higher tumor–nontumor repertoire similarity than basal-like.

Points on this clonotype: Antigen specificity is unknown.

Breast cancer patients provided tissue from their axillary draining lymph nodes. This clonotype was sampled from a female donor with breast cancer. Some clones in this sample may be carry-over from other donors' samples. The sequenced material came from axillary lymph node tissue. This chain links TRBV11-2 with TRBJ2-4; TRBD1 matches 7 bases. The CDR3, as DNA: TGTGCCAGCAGCTTAGTGGCAGGGGGTAACATTCAGTACTTC. Its protein is CASSLVAGGNIQYF.